These 17 T cell receptor beta chains were all obtained from the same sample, sequenced in a study of blood T cells in healthy people across ages. Through a sample-barcoded 5' primer and a J-beta primer mix, a second PCR was run for roughly 6 to 12 cycles. TCRdb redid the calling of the 5' RACE reads with MiXCR, one entry per CDR3 protein. The repertoire holds some 1.1 million distinct CDR3 sequences, 35% to 40% seen once, with about an eighth in the top ten. Sequenced: blood. The source is a man aged 18 to 29 in good health.

The chain links TRBV6-5 to TRBJ2-3, with D perhaps matching TRBD2 (6 bases). CDR1 and CDR2 from the germline V gene are MNHEY and SVGAGI. V dropped 5 bases and J dropped 5 bases, with 11 bases sitting between them. CDR3 length: 13 amino acids. CDR3 DNA: TGTGCCAGCAGTCGGGGAGGCGTAGATACGCAGTATTTT. Its protein product is CASSRGGVDTQYF.

The sample holds a few counts of this clonotype. V is TRBV10-3 and J is TRBJ2-4; D gene ambiguous. The CDR3 consists of 18 residues. Germline-derived CDR1 and CDR2 are ENHRY and SYGVKD. V was clipped by 2 bases and J by 0 bases, with 17 bases between them. CDR3 nucleotides: TGTGCCATCAGTGAGAAAGATGTAAGGGCGGCAGCCAAAAACATTCAGTACTTC. Encoded protein: CAISEKDVRAAAKNIQYF.

A remark on this clonotype: A much bigger clone sits one base away, suggesting this may be a read error. The rearrangement links TRBV3-1 to TRBJ2-3; TRBD1 matches 7 bases. Germline V gene lookup returns CDR1 LGHDT and CDR2 YNNKEL (reference sequence). The CDR3 is 14 amino acids. CDR3 coding DNA: TGTGCCAGCAGCCTCGACAGGGAAGGAGATATGCAGTATTTT. Its translation is CASSLDREGDMQYF.

The V gene is TRBV15, the J gene TRBJ1-5; tentatively, D is TRBD1 (5 bases). Germline V gene lookup returns CDR1 LNHNV and CDR2 YYDKDF (reference sequence). The V gene lost 0 bases and the J gene lost 9 bases, with 18 bases spanning the gap. CDR3 length equals 16 residues. This CDR3 reads CATSRDRYRRVRPQHF. In DNA, the CDR3 is TGTGCCACCAGCAGAGATCGGTACAGGCGGGTACGGCCCCAGCATTTT.

V and J are TRBV4-3 and TRBJ1-1, with D hard to call. The germline V and J ends were trimmed by 4 bases and 4 bases, with 10 bases remaining between them. This CDR3 region has 13 residues. The germline V gene has CDR1 LGHNA and CDR2 YSLEER. The CDR3 spells CASSPQTGTEAFF. The CDR3 DNA reads as TGCGCCAGCAGCCCCCAGACCGGCACTGAAGCTTTCTTT.

This clonotype was detected only a few times. The chain employs TRBV2 and TRBJ1-1; D remains unclear. The length of the CDR3 is 15 residues. The V end lost 8 bases, the J end lost 0 bases, and 16 bases lay between the germline ends. The germline V gene has CDR1 SNHLY and CDR2 FYNNEI. The CDR3 bases are TGTGCCAGCTGGTGGACTGAGGTTATGAACACTGAAGCTTTCTTT. Its translation: CASWWTEVMNTEAFF.

In this sample, this clonotype turned up a few times. The chain combines TRBV4-2 with TRBJ2-7; no clear D gene. V lost 2 bases, J lost 7 bases, and 9 bases lay in between. The germline V gene has CDR1 LGHNA and CDR2 YNFKEQ. The CDR3 spans 12 residues. This CDR3 is CASSQYYNEQYF. CDR3 nucleotide sequence: TGTGCCAGCAGCCAATACTACAATGAGCAGTACTTC.

This clonotype was counted only a few times. This chain links TRBV20-1 with TRBJ2-5; maybe TRBD1 (6 bases). The ends were cut back, 0 bases at V and 6 bases at J, with 11 bases in the middle. From germline, CDR1 is DFQATT and CDR2 SNEGSKA (reference sequence). The CDR3 spans 13 residues. This CDR3 is CSARENREKTQYF. The CDR3 nucleotides read TGCAGTGCTAGAGAGAACAGGGAGAAGACCCAGTACTTC.

This clonotype was found many times. V gene TRBV7-9 combines with J gene TRBJ1-2; D is undetermined. This CDR3 has 11 amino acids. Trimming pared 3 bases from V and 8 bases from J, leaving 7 bases between. Germline V gene data show CDR1 as SEHNR and CDR2 as FQNEAQ (reference sequence). The chain's CDR3 is CASSFRAGYTF. The DNA of the CDR3 is TGTGCCAGCAGCTTTAGGGCAGGCTACACCTTC.

This rearrangement joins TRBV20-1 to TRBJ2-5; D gene uncertain. The J call may be incorrect, as the DNA end agrees better with TRBJ2-7. CDR3 length equals 13 residues. Germline CDR1 reads DFQATT; CDR2 reads SNEGSKA (reference sequence). CDR3 nucleotide sequence: TGCAGTGTCCGACGAAGATCGGGTTACGAGCAGTACTTC. This sequence encodes CSVRRRSGYEQYF.

The chain is built from TRBV7-2 and TRBJ1-6; D perhaps matches TRBD1 (5 bases). V was shortened by 7 bases and J by 6 bases, with 10 bases between the two germline ends. The CDR3 is 13 residues long. The germline gives CDR1 SGHTA, CDR2 FQGNSA. The CDR3, as DNA: TGTGCCAGCACCAAGACAGCTAATTCACCCCTCCACTTT. It codes for CASTKTANSPLHF.

This clonotype was counted a few times. The chain carries TRBV2 and TRBJ2-5, with 9 bases lining up with TRBD1. The DNA end lines up better with TRBJ2-7; the J call may be wrong. Germline loops: CDR1 SNHLY, CDR2 FYNNEI. This CDR3 comprises 14 residues. The CDR3 spells CASSEGQGLYEQYF. The CDR3 bases are TGTGCCAGCAGTGAGGGACAGGGCCTCTACGAGCAGTACTTC.

The V and J genes are TRBV6-1 and TRBJ2-7; D is perhaps TRBD1 or TRBD2 (5 bases each). V lost 2 bases and J lost 2, with 7 bases in between. This CDR3 contains 13 residues. Germline CDR1 MNHNS, CDR2 SASEGT. CDR3 in amino acids: CASSEWGTYEQYF. Here the CDR3 DNA reads TGTGCCAGCAGTGAATGGGGGACCTACGAGCAGTACTTC.

The chain couples TRBV20-1 to TRBJ1-2, with TRBD1 matching over 12 bases. From germline, CDR1 is DFQATT and CDR2 SNEGSKA (reference sequence). This CDR3 comprises 15 residues. V was pared by 4 bases and J by 6 bases, with 9 bases of the junction left unmatched. Here the CDR3 DNA reads TGCAGTGCTATCTGGGACAGGGGGCCTTTCCATGGCTACACCTTC. This translates into CSAIWDRGPFHGYTF.

The V and J genes are TRBV18 and TRBJ2-6; no definite D call. Trimming removed 1 base at V and 0 bases at J, with 7 bases between. From germline, CDR1 is KGHSH and CDR2 LQKENI. This CDR3 has 16 amino acids. The DNA for the CDR3 is TGTGCCAGCTCACCACTCCCAGGCTCTGGGGCCAACGTCCTGACTTTC. It codes for CASSPLPGSGANVLTF.

This clonotype appeared many times. Mismatch with germline at one junction end may stem from a read error. This chain joins TRBV5-1 and TRBJ2-5; possibly TRBD2 for D (5 bases). CDR1 and CDR2 from the germline V gene are SGHRS and YFSETQ. This CDR3 is 13 amino acids long. The CDR3 protein is CASSLDVQETQYF. The CDR3 DNA is TGTGCTAGCAGCTTAGATGTCCAAGAGACCCAGTACTTC.

In its sample, this clonotype was seen a few times. V usage is TRBV12-3 or TRBV12-4 and J usage is TRBJ2-1, with 9 nucleotides matching TRBD2. This CDR3 has 16 amino acids. Trimming at V came to 6 bases and at J to 4 bases, leaving 10 bases not matched to a gene. CDR3 in amino acids: CASRYDGGGDYNEQFF. Here the CDR3 DNA reads TGTGCCAGCAGATACGATGGCGGGGGGGATTACAATGAGCAGTTCTTC.